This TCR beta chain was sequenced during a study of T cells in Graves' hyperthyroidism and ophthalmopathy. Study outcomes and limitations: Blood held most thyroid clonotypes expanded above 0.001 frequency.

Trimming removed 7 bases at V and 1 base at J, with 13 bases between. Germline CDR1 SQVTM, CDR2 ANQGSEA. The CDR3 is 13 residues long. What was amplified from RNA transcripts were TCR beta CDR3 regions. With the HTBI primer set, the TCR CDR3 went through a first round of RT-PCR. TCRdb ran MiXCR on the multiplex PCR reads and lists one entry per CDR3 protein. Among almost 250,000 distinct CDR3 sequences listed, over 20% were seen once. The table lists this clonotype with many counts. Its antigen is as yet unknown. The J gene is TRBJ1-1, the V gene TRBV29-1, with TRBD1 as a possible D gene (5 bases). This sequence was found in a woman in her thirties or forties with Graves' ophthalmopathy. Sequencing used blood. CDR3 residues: CSDKTAANTEAFF. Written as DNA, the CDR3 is TGCAGCGATAAGACAGCGGCGAACACTGAAGCTTTCTTT.